The sequence of this T cell receptor beta chain was determined in a study of T-cell memory formation after mild COVID-19 (dated by TCRdb to the early 2020s). For the study in its entirety: TCR sequence clusters from the two donors were found to be largely donor specific. In a couple of donors, T-cell clones that expanded and contracted after mild COVID-19 were followed by sequencing TCRalpha and TCRbeta repertoires longitudinally. The cohort was made up of two young adult volunteers, one female and one male, who were previously healthy. The study at large found these results: Clones contracting from day 15 to 85 had balanced CD4/CD8 phenotypes, while a second wave expanding from day 15 to 37 was biased towards CD4+. The study covered only a couple of mild cases, and larger cohorts including severe cases with pre-infection samples were considered necessary. SARS-CoV-2 specificity was not confirmed for the second-wave clones peaking on day 37. Contracting CD4+ clones were located mainly in the CM and EM memory subsets, whereas CD8+ clones were found to be enriched in EMRA. Some responding clones were found in pre-infection memory, which suggests that pre-existing cross-reactive memory T cells took part in the SARS-CoV-2 response.

The sequencing machine was an Illumina NovaSeq 6000. cDNA libraries for TCRalpha and TCRbeta were prepared by 5'RACE using constant-segment primers, with sample barcodes and unique molecular identifiers added. RNA was extracted from every sample with Trizol reagent. Library amplification was performed in two PCR steps, and a second sample barcode and Illumina TruSeq adapters were introduced in the second step. Sequencing of libraries was performed on an Illumina NovaSeq with 2 x 150 bp paired-end reads. As for how the authors treated the data: Reads were demultiplexed and collapsed into UMI-guided consensus sequences with migec v1.2.7. Using mixcr v2.1.11, UMI consensuses were aligned to TRA and TRB V and J templates and then assembled into clonotypes. A clonotype was counted as expanded or contracted only when both edgeR and NoisET called the clonotype significant, with the noise models trained on biological replicates. For edgeR calls, a false discovery rate-adjusted p below 0.01 and a log2 fold-change threshold of 1 were applied. As an exploratory analysis of dynamics, max-normalized trajectories of the 1000 most abundant clonotypes were examined by PCA with hierarchical clustering. Each responding clone was given a CD4 or CD8 phenotype based on the CD4+ and CD8+ repertoires, which had been sequenced separately. TCRdb trimmed public reads at Q25 via fastp, called clones via MiXCR and kept in-frame beta chains. Here each entry gathers all rows of one CDR3 protein and keeps the most common genes and DNA. V and J calls and clone size were set by TCRdb, not the authors. In all, the sample holds roughly 400,000 distinct CDR3 sequences, and over 15% of those were seen once. Roughly 21% of the sample is taken by the ten largest.

This clonotype appeared a few times. Its target antigen remains unknown. There are no base qualities to consult, and no much larger clone falls within one base. From the germline V gene (reference sequence), CDR1 is SGHKS and CDR2 is YYEKEE. Counted from cysteine to phenylalanine, this CDR3 has 14 amino acids. Here the CDR3 DNA is all that survives: 42 bases in frame from base 1. Trimming removed 0 bases from V and 10 bases from J; the gene matches leave 5 bases unexplained. PBMCs were isolated by Ficoll-Paque density gradient centrifugation. This chain is built from TRBV5-5 and TRBJ2-1, and TRBD2 matches 9 of the central bases. The receptor's source is a man younger than 30 who had mild COVID-19 (a few samples of this study predate the infection). The sample titles of this study are shuffled in the database, so cell type and time point are left out; the donor was told from shared clones. The source material was PBMCs or a T cell subset sorted from them (not recorded which). The DNA sequence is given as TGTGCCAGCAGCTTGGGTCCCCTAGCGGGAGAGCAGTTCTTC. This sequence encodes CASSLGPLAGEQFF.